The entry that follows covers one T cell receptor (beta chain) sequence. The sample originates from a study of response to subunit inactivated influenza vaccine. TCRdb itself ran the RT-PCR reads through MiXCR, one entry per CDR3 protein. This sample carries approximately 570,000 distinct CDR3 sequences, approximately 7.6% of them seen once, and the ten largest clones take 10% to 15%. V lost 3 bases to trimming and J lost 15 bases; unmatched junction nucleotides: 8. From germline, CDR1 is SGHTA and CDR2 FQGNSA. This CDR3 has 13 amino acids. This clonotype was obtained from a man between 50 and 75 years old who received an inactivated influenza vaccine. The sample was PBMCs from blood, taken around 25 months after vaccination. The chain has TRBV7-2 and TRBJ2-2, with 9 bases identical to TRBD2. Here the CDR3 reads CASSLGGLASLFF. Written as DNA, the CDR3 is TGTGCCAGCAGCTTGGGCGGACTAGCGAGTTTGTTTTTT.